This T cell receptor (beta chain) was captured in a study of blood T cell repertoires in COVID-19. Trimming removed 6 bases from V and 3 bases from J; junction bases left unmatched: 11. Germline assignment: CDR1 MDHEN and CDR2 SYDVKM. The CDR3 is 16 residues long. The Seattle patients, enrolled during active infection, were followed longitudinally. How the authors handled the data: The assay estimated nucleated cells by amplifying reference gene primers. Libraries were prepared by immunoSEQ multiplex PCR; TCRdb keeps only in-frame clonotypes and omits some of them. The V and J calls and clone size are taken from that table; D and trimming were inferred from the DNA. The sample has approximately 110,000 clones; approximately 85% are singletons.

The origin of this receptor is a woman of 80 years or more with COVID-19, enrolled during active disease. Sequencing was performed on peripheral blood. The gene calls are TRBV28 and TRBJ1-3; 7 positions agree with TRBD1. CDR3 in DNA: TGTGCCAGCAGAGACTCCACCGGGACAGATGGAAACACCATATATTTT. Its translation: CASRDSTGTDGNTIYF.